The 27 T cell receptor beta chains reported below all come from one sample, sequenced in a study of metastatic and nonmetastatic thyroid tumors. Using MiXCR, TCRdb reanalyzed the PCR reads. The sample contains tens of thousands of clones, about a third of which appear only once. Nobody among the patients had been given any treatment before thyroid surgery. The sample was tumor tissue. The receptor set was obtained from a female donor with papillary thyroid cancer or a benign thyroid nodule (not recorded which). Some clones in this sample may be carry-over from other donors' samples.

This clone appeared a single time. This chain uses TRBV7-2 with TRBJ2-7; D might be TRBD1 (6 bases). The CDR3 spans 14 residues. From germline, CDR1 is SGHTA and CDR2 FQGNSA. The ends were cut back, 2 bases at V and 2 bases at J, with 10 bases in the middle. CDR3 region: CASSLQTGAYEQYF. Here the CDR3 DNA reads TGTGCCAGCAGCTTACAGACAGGAGCCTACGAGCAGTACTTC.

The chain links TRBV6-4 to TRBJ2-3; D remains ambiguous. CDR3 length: 19 residues. In germline, CDR1 is MRHNA, CDR2 SNTAGT. The V gene lost 0 bases and the J gene lost 1 base, with 20 bases spanning the gap. DNA of the CDR3: TGTGCCAGCAGTGACTCCGGTCCCGATCGACCTAGGGGCACAGATACGCAGTATTTT. Its translation is CASSDSGPDRPRGTDTQYF.

V and J are TRBV3-1 and TRBJ2-5, with D hard to call. CDR1 LGHDT and CDR2 YNNKEL come from the germline V gene (reference sequence). CDR3 length: 15 residues. V lost 1 base, J lost 0 bases, and 9 bases lay in between. Here the CDR3 reads CASSQVGLYQETQYF. The CDR3 nucleotides read TGTGCCAGCAGCCAAGTCGGGTTGTACCAAGAGACCCAGTACTTC.

This clone showed up just a few times. CDR3 residues: CATSAGGVSNQPQHF. The CDR3 DNA reads TGTGCCACCAGTGCTGGGGGGGTGAGCAATCAGCCCCAGCATTTT. V usage is TRBV24-1 and J usage is TRBJ1-5, with D perhaps matching TRBD1 (5 bases). Germline CDR1 reads KGHDR; CDR2 reads SFDVKD. The CDR3 spans 15 residues. Trimming left V 5 bases short and J 1 base short, with 11 bases between.

This clone was observed a few times. The chain combines TRBV9 with TRBJ2-7; TRBD2 aligns across 10 bases. The CDR3 extends over 15 amino acids. With 4 bases clipped from V and 3 bases from J, the junction kept 7 bases outside the gene matches. CDR1 is SGDLS, CDR2 YYNGEE, per germline. CDR3 sequence (DNA): TGTGCCAGCAGCCCCCGGACTAGCGGTGTCTACGAGCAGTACTTC. Its translation is CASSPRTSGVYEQYF.

The chain is built from TRBV7-2 and TRBJ2-1; D ambiguous. Germline assignment: CDR1 SGHTA and CDR2 FQGNSA. The CDR3 covers 13 residues. The V gene lost 7 bases and the J gene lost 9 bases, with 16 bases spanning the gap. CDR3 nucleotides: TGTGCCAGCATCTACGACGGTTTGAGTGAGCAGTTCTTC. As protein: CASIYDGLSEQFF.

The chain couples TRBV18 to TRBJ2-6; 7 bases align to TRBD1. The V and J ends lost 1 base and 0 bases, in that order; junction bases with no gene match: 9. This CDR3 is 19 amino acids long. Germline loops: CDR1 KGHSH, CDR2 LQKENI. The DNA for the CDR3 is TGTGCCAGCTCACCACGGCCGGGACAGTGGAGCTCTGGGGCCAACGTCCTGACTTTC. Residues: CASSPRPGQWSSGANVLTF. The full variable domain, its missing parts supplied by reference TRBV18 and TRBJ2-6, is NAGVMQNPRHLVRRRGQEARLRCSPMKGHSHVYWYRQLPEEGLKFMVYLQKENIIDESGMPKERFSAEFPKEGPSILRIQQVVRGDSAAYFCASSPRPGQWSSGANVLTFGAGSRLTVL.

As concerns this clone: At one end, the junction sequence differs from germline, possibly due to a read error. J is TRBJ2-3 and V is TRBV5-1; 12 bases agree with TRBD2. Germline V gives CDR1 SGHRS, CDR2 YFSETQ. The CDR3 runs to 17 residues. CDR3 sequence (DNA): TGCTCCAGCAGCCCTGGGGGACTAGCGGGCCCGTCAGATACGCAGTATTTT. It yields the protein CSSSPGGLAGPSDTQYF.

V is TRBV27 and J is TRBJ1-1; 7 positions match TRBD1. V was clipped by 1 base and J by 1 base; unmatched bases: 3. Germline-derived CDR1 and CDR2 are MNHEY and SMNVEV (reference sequence). The CDR3 is 15 residues long. The CDR3 sequence: CASSLLYRGNTEAFF. In DNA, the CDR3 is TGTGCCAGCAGTTTATTGTACAGGGGGAACACTGAAGCTTTCTTT.

This clone appeared a few times. The CDR3 loop reads CANGTFSYEQYF. Here the CDR3 DNA reads TGTGCCAACGGGACTTTCTCCTACGAGCAGTACTTC. This rearrangement joins TRBV6-4 to TRBJ2-7, with D perhaps TRBD2 (6 bases). CDR1 MRHNA and CDR2 SNTAGT come from the germline V gene. V lost 10 bases to trimming and J lost 0 bases, with 10 bases between them. CDR3 size: 12 residues.

V gene TRBV11-3 combines with J gene TRBJ2-7; D is ambiguous. Germline lookup yields CDR1 SGHNT and CDR2 YENEEA. V lost 8 bases and J lost 2, with 16 bases in between. The CDR3 runs 14 residues. The CDR3 region has the DNA TGTGCCAGCTCCCCAGAGGTAGGACCCTACGAGCAGTACTTC. This codes for CASSPEVGPYEQYF.

The V and J genes are TRBV6-5 and TRBJ2-7; a weak D match, TRBD1 (5 bases). This CDR3 contains 15 residues. Germline loops: CDR1 MNHEY, CDR2 SVGAGI. V lost 2 bases and J 6 bases, leaving 17 bases between the germline ends. The CDR3 reads CASSYTQGLSAEQYF. CDR3 DNA: TGTGCCAGCAGTTACACCCAGGGTTTGTCGGCCGAGCAGTACTTC.

V usage is TRBV28 and J usage is TRBJ2-5, with 7 bases that match TRBD1. Germline CDR1 is MDHEN and CDR2 is SYDVKM. The V segment lost 2 bases and the J segment 1 base; nucleotides outside the gene matches: 4. The CDR3 totals 15 residues. CDR3 sequence (DNA): TGTGCCAGCAGTTTACCCGGGACAGCCCAAGAGACCCAGTACTTC. The encoded protein is CASSLPGTAQETQYF.

The V gene is TRBV7-9, the J gene TRBJ1-6; maybe TRBD1 (6 bases). The CDR3 loop spans 13 amino acids. Germline CDR1 and CDR2: SEHNR and FQNEAQ (reference sequence). Trimming shortened V by 4 bases and J by 10 bases, and 11 bases separated the two germline ends. The chain's CDR3 is CASSSGTPSPLHF. The CDR3 DNA sequence: TGTGCCAGCAGCTCCGGGACACCATCACCCCTCCACTTT.

The chain links TRBV19 to TRBJ2-3; D is perhaps TRBD1 or TRBD2 (5 bases each). There are 12 residues in the CDR3. Germline CDR1 reads LNHDA; CDR2 reads SQIVND (reference sequence). V was clipped by 3 bases and J by 6 bases, with 7 bases between them. Here the CDR3 DNA reads TGTGCCAGTAGTATGGGGGTGGATACGCAGTATTTT. Translated: CASSMGVDTQYF.

This clone came up many times. The same CDR3 also results from other DNA sequences found in this sample. The rearrangement links TRBV27 to TRBJ2-2; 9 bases are shared with TRBD1. Per the germline V gene, CDR1 is MNHEY and CDR2 is SMNVEV (reference sequence). V was clipped by 3 bases and J by 3 bases; unmatched bases: 5. The CDR3 consists of 16 residues. CDR3 coding DNA: TGTGCCAGCAGTTTTGGGACAGGGTTGGACACCGGGGAGCTGTTTTTT. Translated, it gives CASSFGTGLDTGELFF.

This clone has only a few counts. The chain recombines TRBV28 with TRBJ1-1; D not resolved. V shed 11 bases and J shed 5 bases, with 15 bases lying between them. CDR1 MDHEN and CDR2 SYDVKM come from the germline V gene. This CDR3 contains 12 residues. CDR3 in DNA: TGTGCCCCGCCGGGATCAGTAACTGAAGCTTTCTTT. Translating gives CAPPGSVTEAFF.

The rearrangement links TRBV28 to TRBJ2-7, with 7 positions matching TRBD2. The V gene's germline CDR1 is MDHEN and CDR2 SYDVKM. V was clipped by 3 bases and J by 0 bases; unmatched bases: 5. The CDR3 has 15 residues. The DNA of the CDR3 is TGTGCCAGCAGTTTCTCTAGCGGAAGCTCCTACGAGCAGTACTTC. It specifies CASSFSSGSSYEQYF.

In the case of this clone: Just one base apart from a much larger clone, this may be a read error. The chain combines TRBV9 with TRBJ1-1; tentative D call: TRBD1 (5 bases). Germline V gene lookup returns CDR1 SGDLS and CDR2 YYNGEE. The CDR3 consists of 12 residues. DNA for the CDR3: TGTGCCAGTCAGGGTCCTAACACTGAAGATTTCTTT. Its translation is CASQGPNTEDFF.

V is TRBV20-1 and J is TRBJ1-5; TRBD1 matches at 7 bases. Germline-derived CDR1 and CDR2 are DFQATT and SNEGSKA (reference sequence). The CDR3 loop spans 13 amino acids. After removal of 1 base from V and 7 bases from J, the junction contained 4 bases not matched to a gene. The CDR3 sequence is CSARGQGGQPQHF. CDR3 coding DNA: TGCAGTGCTAGAGGACAGGGAGGGCAGCCCCAGCATTTT.

This clone qualifies as large. The V call is TRBV5-1, the J call TRBJ2-1; D may correspond to TRBD1 or TRBD2 (5 bases each). This CDR3 comprises 14 residues. The V gene lost 7 bases and the J gene lost 9 bases, with 20 bases spanning the gap. The V gene's germline CDR1 is SGHRS and CDR2 YFSETQ. The CDR3 nucleotides read TGCGCCAGCGTTACAGGAACGGGGAGAAGTGAGCAGTTCTTC. Encoded protein: CASVTGTGRSEQFF.

V is TRBV6-1 and J is TRBJ2-6; D call uncertain. Germline V gene lookup returns CDR1 MNHNS and CDR2 SASEGT. Trimming removed 2 bases from V and 2 bases from J, with 7 bases in between. This CDR3 is 15 amino acids long. The CDR3 protein is CASSELGAGANVLTF. The CDR3 nucleotides are TGTGCCAGCAGTGAACTTGGGGCTGGGGCCAACGTCCTGACTTTC.

The rearrangement joins TRBV12-3 or TRBV12-4 to TRBJ2-5, with D perhaps matching TRBD1 or TRBD2 (6 bases each). CDR3 size: 15 residues. V lost 1 base and J lost 1, with 10 bases in between. This chain's CDR3 is CASSLGRGGQETQYF. The DNA for the CDR3 is TGTGCCAGCAGTTTAGGCAGGGGAGGCCAAGAGACCCAGTACTTC.

The chain joins TRBV20-1 to TRBJ2-2; D gene ambiguous. V was clipped by 5 bases and J by 0 bases, with 13 bases between them. The germline V gene encodes CDR1 DFQATT and CDR2 SNEGSKA (reference sequence). The CDR3 runs to 15 residues. The CDR3 coding sequence is TGCAGTGCTCCGTCCCGATTTCCGAACACCGGGGAGCTGTTTTTT. Its protein product is CSAPSRFPNTGELFF.

This clone was seen only a few times. An end of the junction differs from the germline gene, which may be a read error. V gene TRBV20-1 combines with J gene TRBJ2-7; 8 nucleotides line up with TRBD1. Germline V CDR1 and CDR2: DFQATT, SNEGSKA (reference sequence). The CDR3 totals 14 residues. This CDR3 is CSAEAQARRQGRRF. DNA for the CDR3: TGCAGTGCTGAGGCCCAAGCGCGTAGACAGGGGCGGAGGTTC.

The genes are TRBV28 and TRBJ2-3, with 10 bases matching TRBD2. The CDR3 consists of 18 residues. CDR1 and CDR2 from the germline V gene are MDHEN and SYDVKM. The junction had 16 bases not matched to a gene; V was cut back by 5 bases and J by 5 bases. This CDR3 is CASSPTAGGPYGRDTQYF. The CDR3 nucleotides read TGTGCCAGCAGTCCCACAGCGGGAGGGCCGTACGGCAGAGATACGCAGTATTTT.

V gene TRBV6-5 combines with J gene TRBJ1-2, with TRBD1 as a possible D gene (6 bases). The germline V and J ends were trimmed by 4 bases and 3 bases, with 12 bases remaining between them. The CDR3 contains 14 residues. Germline lookup yields CDR1 MNHEY and CDR2 SVGAGI. The DNA for the CDR3 is TGTGCCAGCAGTTTAGGGGGGCGCTACTATGGCTACACCTTC. Residues: CASSLGGRYYGYTF.